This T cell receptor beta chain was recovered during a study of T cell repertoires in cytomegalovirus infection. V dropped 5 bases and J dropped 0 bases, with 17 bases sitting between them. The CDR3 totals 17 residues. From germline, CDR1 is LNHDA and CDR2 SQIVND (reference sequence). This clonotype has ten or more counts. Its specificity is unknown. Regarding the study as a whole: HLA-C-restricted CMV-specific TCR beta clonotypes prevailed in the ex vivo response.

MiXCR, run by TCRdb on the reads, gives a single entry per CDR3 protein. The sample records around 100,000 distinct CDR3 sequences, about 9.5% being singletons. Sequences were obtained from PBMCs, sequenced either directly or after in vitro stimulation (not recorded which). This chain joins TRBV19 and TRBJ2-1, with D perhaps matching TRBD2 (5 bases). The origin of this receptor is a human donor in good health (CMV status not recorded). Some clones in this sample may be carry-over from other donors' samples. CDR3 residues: CASSGSGPLSSYNEQFF. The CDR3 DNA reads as TGTGCCAGTAGTGGGAGCGGCCCCCTAAGCTCCTACAATGAGCAGTTCTTC. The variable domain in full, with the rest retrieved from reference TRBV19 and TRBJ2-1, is DGGITQSPKYLFRKEGQNVTLSCEQNLNHDAMYWYRQDPGQGLRLIYYSQIVNDFQKGDIAEGYSVSREKKESFPLTVTSAQKNPTAFYLCASSGSGPLSSYNEQFFGPGTRLTVL.